The TCR beta chain described here comes from a study of spatial heterogeneity in lung cancer (dated by TCRdb to between 2018 and 2021). Background for the entire study: The donors were some 70 patients from the lung TRACERx cohort who had early-stage, untreated non-small cell lung cancer. Follow-up PBMC samples were sequenced whenever available, with the median time to follow-up being approximately two years after resection. Both alpha and beta chains were TCR-sequenced in samples taken at surgery, namely 220 tumor regions, approximately 63 matched nontumor lung samples and some 53 PBMC samples. In non-small cell lung cancer, the study quantitatively compared TCR alpha and beta repertoires across several tumor regions, matched nontumor lung, and blood. Beta-chain transcripts were consistently detected in greater numbers than alpha-chain transcripts, which likely reflects a higher abundance of beta-chain transcripts. In the raw uncorrected reads, each unique combination of TCR and UMI appeared more than ten times on average. The study linked features of the TCR repertoire to counts of nonsynonymous mutations, which were determined by whole-exome sequencing of tumor tissue. Results the study describes overall, beyond this receptor: Ubiquitous expanded tumor TCRs showed up in blood more often at tumor resection than at routine follow-up. Confirming at a functional level the hypothesis that regional TCRs recognize regional mutations was considered to require additional single-cell paired TCR alpha and beta sequencing. Only roughly 14 patients were included in comparisons of baseline and follow-up blood repertoires.

The library relied on 5' RACE. The instrument given in TCRdb is NextSeq 500. To allow correction of PCR and sequencing errors, the TCR library protocol tagged every TCR cDNA molecule with a unique molecular identifier. From the authors' description of their analysis: TCR identification, UMI-based error correction and CDR3 extraction were all carried out with Decombinator tools. Expanded TCRs were defined as those above a frequency of 2 per 1,000, corresponding to the top 1% of the tumor frequency distribution. Renyi diversity was calculated using the R vegan package after each repertoire was subsampled 100 times to 5,000 TCRs. CDR3 similarity networks were built from amino acid triplet string-kernel similarity, connecting CDR3s with pairwise similarity above 0.82. TCRdb passed the public sequencing reads through fastp at Q25 and MiXCR, retaining productive beta sequences. When rows share a CDR3 protein, they turn into one entry using the most common DNA and genes. TCRdb assigned the V and J calls; the authors' analysis was not used. This sample comprises around 27,000 distinct CDR3 sequences, roughly 5.4% of them detected only once. The biggest ten clones account for 24% of the sample.

V lost 7 bases and J lost 10 bases; the stretch between them is 23 bases long. Including the terminal cysteine and phenylalanine, the CDR3 comprises 15 residues. Just CDR3 DNA is preserved here, 45 bases in frame from base 1. The germline V gene encodes CDR1 SGHAT and CDR2 FQNNGV. This clonotype has more than one count but fewer than ten. Its specific antigen is unknown. The input lacks base qualities; no much larger clone sits a single base away. The intended sense of this specimen's time point label: blood at routine non-recurrence follow-up after resection. TCR sequencing used whole RNA extracted from tumor and nontumor lung tissue, or from cryopreserved PBMC samples, without cell sorting. Patients were selected for TCR sequencing only if sufficient RNA was available from at least two tumor regions.

Sequenced material: PBMCs, taken at follow-up. The V and J segments used are TRBV11-2 and TRBJ2-1; the D gene is perhaps TRBD1 or TRBD2, as each covers 5 bases. This receptor was obtained from a female donor with early-stage non-small cell lung cancer. The DNA sequence follows: TGTGCCAGCAACAAAGGTTTCGGGACGGACTGGGAGCAGTTCTTC. This codes for CASNKGFGTDWEQFF.